Below are 10 T cell receptor beta chains sequenced from a single sample in a study of blood T cell repertoires in COVID-19 (TCRdb year 2020). Library preparation employed the immunoSEQ multiplex PCR assay. TCRdb provides this immuneACCESS table in a form limited to in-frame rearrangements. Some clones are lacking; in checked studies, under half of them reflect an unresolved V gene, and why the rest are absent is not known. A total of 200,000 or so clones appear in this sample, around 80% of them only once. Together, the top ten hold roughly 14% of the sample. Sequencing was done on a sample of peripheral blood. Source of these receptors: a man younger than 45 with active or convalescent COVID-19.

The chain is built from TRBV4-1 and TRBJ1-1, with D unresolved. The CDR3 is 13 amino acids. V lost 1 base to trimming and J lost 2 bases, with 5 bases between them. Germline CDR1 reads MGHRA; CDR2 reads YSYEKL. The DNA of the CDR3 is TGCGCCAGCAGCCAAGCTAGTAACACTGAAGCTTTCTTT. Residues: CASSQASNTEAFF.

This sequence joins TRBV6-6 and TRBJ1-2; TRBD1 aligns across 10 bases. Germline CDR1 reads MNHNY; CDR2 reads SVGAGI (reference sequence). This CDR3 spans 13 amino acids. The ends lost 5 bases at V and 8 bases at J; junction bases unmatched: 5. CDR3 sequence (DNA): TGTGCCAGCAGTGGGACAGGGGTCGGGGGCTACACCTTC. This encodes CASSGTGVGGYTF.

This clone was seen only a few times. This chain uses TRBV5-4 with TRBJ2-1; 8 nucleotides match TRBD1. CDR1 is SGHNT, CDR2 YYREEE, per germline (reference sequence). The CDR3 consists of 13 residues. V shed 4 bases, J shed 8 bases, and the junction held 5 bases outside the gene matches. The CDR3 DNA follows: TGTGCCAGCAGCACAGGACAGGGCGATGAGCAGTTCTTC. This gives the protein CASSTGQGDEQFF.

The J gene is TRBJ2-1, the V gene TRBV12-3 or TRBV12-4; D remains ambiguous. The CDR3 spans 11 residues. V shed 7 bases and J shed 8 bases, with 9 bases lying between them. As DNA, the CDR3 is TGTGCCAGCACCACTGGTCATGAGCAGTTCTTC. Amino acid sequence: CASTTGHEQFF.

The gene calls are TRBV18 and TRBJ1-2, with D hard to call. V lost 1 base and J 8 bases, leaving 17 bases between the germline ends. The CDR3 contains 15 residues. CDR1 and CDR2 (germline): KGHSH, LQKENI. DNA of the CDR3: TGTGCCAGCTCACCACTCTCGTACGGGTCTCGGGGCTACACCTTC. This sequence encodes CASSPLSYGSRGYTF.

This rearrangement joins TRBV19 to TRBJ2-5; the D gene is possibly TRBD1 (5 bases). The CDR3 loop spans 13 amino acids. Germline loops: CDR1 LNHDA, CDR2 SQIVND (reference sequence). Trimming pared 9 bases from V and 1 base from J, leaving 12 bases between. CDR3 loop: CASTGSLQETQYF. CDR3 DNA: TGTGCCAGCACAGGTTCCCTCCAAGAGACCCAGTACTTC.

The chain employs TRBV6-5 and TRBJ2-2; D uncertain. The CDR3 extends over 14 amino acids. The ends were cut back, 6 bases at V and 1 base at J, with 9 bases in the middle. CDR1 is MNHEY and CDR2 is SVGAGI in the germline V gene. As DNA, the CDR3 is TGTGCCAGCAGGCGTATGTGGAACACCGGGGAGCTGTTTTTT. Translating it yields CASRRMWNTGELFF.

The chain links TRBV29-1 to TRBJ1-2; no firm D call. The germline V gene encodes CDR1 SQVTM and CDR2 ANQGSEA. This CDR3 has 14 amino acids. The V gene lost 4 bases and the J gene lost 6 bases, with 18 bases spanning the gap. The CDR3 sequence: CSVGNYWESDGYTF. The CDR3 DNA is TGCAGCGTTGGCAATTACTGGGAGTCAGATGGCTACACCTTC.

The rearrangement uses TRBV18 and TRBJ2-1, with D possibly matching TRBD2 (6 bases). CDR1 is KGHSH and CDR2 is LQKENI in the germline V gene. The V end was cut by 3 bases, the J end by 0 bases, with 12 bases between. This CDR3 comprises 16 residues. Here the CDR3 DNA reads TGTGCCAGCTCACCCCAGCGGGCGAGCTCCTACAATGAGCAGTTCTTC. Its protein is CASSPQRASSYNEQFF.

This clone appeared a single time. The V gene is TRBV10-3, the J gene TRBJ1-1; weak D call: TRBD1 (6 bases). The ends were cut back, 2 bases at V and 5 bases at J, with 12 bases in the middle. Germline CDR1 and CDR2: ENHRY and SYGVKD. This CDR3 has 14 residues. The CDR3 is CAISETGLRTEAFF. The CDR3 bases are TGTGCCATCAGTGAGACAGGGCTCCGAACTGAAGCTTTCTTT.